A selection of T cell receptor beta chains follows, all from one sample in a study of Ad26.COV2.S vaccination and SARS-CoV-2 variants. Here immunoSEQ multiplex PCR was the method, and the copy in TCRdb shows in-frame clones only, minus some. This table has 350,000 to 500,000 clones, 80% to 95% appearing once. This sample comprised peripheral blood, obtained in a trial of Ad26.COV2.S vaccine versus placebo. Every receptor here comes from a person between 18 and 60 years old who received the Ad26.COV2.S COVID-19 vaccine or a placebo. Both conserved end residues are part of each CDR3. A D gene is named only where the DNA matches it firmly. Size is stated for part of the rows, as once, few or many counts, or as a class when the clone is expanded.

D gene,V gene,J gene,clone size,CDR3 DNA,CDR3 protein
.,TRBV6-1,TRBJ1-2,.,TGTGCCAGCAGTGAATGGGGAGAAAGGGTCTATGGCTACACCTTC,CASSEWGERVYGYTF
.,TRBV5-8,TRBJ2-2,.,TGTGCCAGCAGCCCCGGGAGCTCATCACATGGGAACACCGGGGAGCTGTTTTTT,CASSPGSSSHGNTGELFF
.,TRBV7-3,TRBJ1-1,.,TGTGCCAGCAGCGAAGGGACGGCCACTGAAGCTTTCTTT,CASSEGTATEAFF
TRBD1,TRBV5-8,TRBJ2-7,.,TGTGCCAGCAGCTTGCCAGGGGGCCAGTACTTC,CASSLPGGQYF
.,TRBV18,TRBJ2-2,.,TGTGCCAGCTCACGGGACCTGAACACCGGGGAGCTGTTTTTT,CASSRDLNTGELFF
.,TRBV6-2/TRBV6-3,TRBJ1-2,.,TGTGCCAGCAGTCGCCCAGAGGGCAGGGAATATGGCTACACCTTC,CASSRPEGREYGYTF
TRBD2,TRBV6-2/TRBV6-3,TRBJ2-1,.,TGTGCCAGCAGTTACTCGAGGACTAGCGGGAGCAATGAGCAGTTCTTC,CASSYSRTSGSNEQFF
.,TRBV7-9,TRBJ1-4,.,TGTGCCAGCACTGCCGCTTTGGGGCCGGGGGATGAAAAACTGTTTTTT,CASTAALGPGDEKLFF
.,TRBV19,TRBJ2-7,.,TGTGCCAGTAGTGGGGGAGGTGGGGGCGACTACGAGCAGTACTTC,CASSGGGGGDYEQYF
TRBD1,TRBV24-1,TRBJ2-2,once,TGTGCCACCAGTGATTTTAACAGGGGGCGTGTCGGGGAGCTGTTTTTT,CATSDFNRGRVGELFF
.,TRBV11-2,TRBJ2-1,once,TGTGCCAGCAGCTTTCGTGGACTAACGTACAATGAGCAGTTCTTC,CASSFRGLTYNEQFF
TRBD2,TRBV7-8,TRBJ2-3,.,TGTGCCAGCAGCTTCCGACTAGCGGGGATAATCACAGATACGCAGTATTTT,CASSFRLAGIITDTQYF
.,TRBV24-1,TRBJ2-1,.,TGTGCCACCAGTGACCCAGGATCCTACAATGAGCAGTTCTTC,CATSDPGSYNEQFF
TRBD1,TRBV19,TRBJ1-1,.,TGTGCCAGTAGTCTTGGACAGGCGGAGAACACTGAAGCTTTCTTT,CASSLGQAENTEAFF
.,TRBV28,TRBJ1-1,.,TGTGCCAGCACCGTTGAAGGAGTGGGGCGAGGGTACACTGAAGCTTTCTTT,CASTVEGVGRGYTEAFF
.,TRBV7-2,TRBJ2-5,.,TGTGCCAGCAGCCCACGAGGGGACCGCGTATGGGAGACCCAGTACTTC,CASSPRGDRVWETQYF
TRBD2,TRBV12-5,TRBJ2-1,.,TGTGCTAGTGGTCTTGGACTAGCGGGAGGGTCTGAGCAGTTCTTC,CASGLGLAGGSEQFF
.,TRBV5-6,TRBJ2-5,once,TGTGCCAGCAGCTTCCGGGCCCCGGGGGCCACAGAGACCCAGTACTTC,CASSFRAPGATETQYF
.,TRBV11-3,TRBJ2-1,.,TGTGCCAGCAGCCCCCGATCGGGAGAAGTTGAGCAGTTCTTC,CASSPRSGEVEQFF
TRBD2,TRBV6-5,TRBJ2-2,.,TGTGCCACTGGACTAGCCCAGGGCGGGGAGCTGTTTTTT,CATGLAQGGELFF
.,TRBV29-1,TRBJ2-1,.,TGCAGCGTTGAAAGTCCGAGCTCCTACAATGAGCAGTTCTTC,CSVESPSSYNEQFF
TRBD2,TRBV6-2/TRBV6-3,TRBJ2-7,few,TGTGCCAGCAGCCGGACTAGCGGGAGGGTTGAGCAGTACTTC,CASSRTSGRVEQYF
TRBD1,TRBV5-1,TRBJ2-7,.,TGCGCCAGCAGCTTGGGACAGGGATTCTACGAGCAGTACTTC,CASSLGQGFYEQYF
TRBD2,TRBV27,TRBJ2-7,.,TGTGCCAGCAAATTTAGCGGGAGCTCCTACGAGCAGTACTTC,CASKFSGSSYEQYF
.,TRBV3-1/TRBV3-2,TRBJ1-3,.,TGTGCCAGCAGCCAACTTATTACAGGTCCACTCTCTGGAAACACCATATATTTT,CASSQLITGPLSGNTIYF
TRBD2,TRBV4-3,TRBJ2-3,.,TGCGCCAGCAGCCAAGGGGGGACTAGCGGGATTACAGATACGCAGTATTTT,CASSQGGTSGITDTQYF
TRBD1,TRBV27,TRBJ1-4,.,TGTGCCAGCAGTTCCAGGGGGCGGAATGAAAAACTGTTTTTT,CASSSRGRNEKLFF
.,TRBV13,TRBJ1-2,.,TGTGCCAGCAGCTTGGGGGGACAACACACCTTC,CASSLGGQHTF
.,TRBV6-4,TRBJ2-3,.,TGTGCCAGCAGTGACCCCGGGCCCCGATGGGGTACGCAGTATTTT,CASSDPGPRWGTQYF
.,TRBV19,TRBJ1-1,once,TGTGCCAGTAGTATTGGGCCGTCTCGGACTGAAGCTTTCTTT,CASSIGPSRTEAFF
.,TRBV5-5,TRBJ1-5,.,TGTGCCAGCAGCTTGTACAGGAATAGCAATCAGCCCCAGCATTTT,CASSLYRNSNQPQHF
.,TRBV7-6,TRBJ2-1,.,TGTGCCAGCAGCTTATACGGGACCAGCGACGAGCAGTTCTTC,CASSLYGTSDEQFF
.,TRBV21-1,TRBJ1-5,.,TGTGCCAGCAGCAAAGATCCGGGAAACAGTCGGAGCAATCAGCCCCAGCATTTT,CASSKDPGNSRSNQPQHF
.,TRBV11-2,TRBJ1-1,.,TGTGCCAGCAGCTTTAGTAGGGACGCTGAAGCTTTCTTT,CASSFSRDAEAFF
.,TRBV28,TRBJ1-3,many,TGTGCCAGCAGTTTAATGGTGGCCGGAGACTCTGGAAACACCATATATTTT,CASSLMVAGDSGNTIYF